This TCR beta chain originates from a study of regulatory T cells in long-lasting Graves disease. This clonotype occurred many times. Described time point: newly diagnosed GD, antithyroid drugs for less than 3 months. Extracted RNA from PBMCs served as the source of the TCR library. Library construction for TCR beta used iRepertoire HTBI primers and Arm-PCR of CDR3 regions. One entry per CDR3 protein results from TCRdb running MiXCR on the multiplex PCR reads. The sample has around 320,000 distinct CDR3 sequences; roughly 17% are singletons. These same data were also listed under a study on T cells in Graves' hyperthyroidism and ophthalmopathy. That report adds: For Graves' hyperthyroidism to be stable, ophthalmopathy could not progress within 18 months.

The TCR sequence derives from a man in his forties with Graves disease. The source material was peripheral blood mononuclear cells (PBMCs), sampled at new diagnosis, from a patient treated with antithyroid drugs.

The CDR3: CASSFSGPETQYF. As DNA, the CDR3 is TGTGCCAGCAGCTTTAGCGGGCCCGAGACCCAGTACTTC. This chain joins TRBV11-2 and TRBJ2-5, with TRBD2 identical over 7 bases. In germline, CDR1 is SGHAT, CDR2 FQNNGV. This CDR3 is built from 13 residues. V gave up 3 bases and J gave up 5 bases; unmatched junction bases: 3.